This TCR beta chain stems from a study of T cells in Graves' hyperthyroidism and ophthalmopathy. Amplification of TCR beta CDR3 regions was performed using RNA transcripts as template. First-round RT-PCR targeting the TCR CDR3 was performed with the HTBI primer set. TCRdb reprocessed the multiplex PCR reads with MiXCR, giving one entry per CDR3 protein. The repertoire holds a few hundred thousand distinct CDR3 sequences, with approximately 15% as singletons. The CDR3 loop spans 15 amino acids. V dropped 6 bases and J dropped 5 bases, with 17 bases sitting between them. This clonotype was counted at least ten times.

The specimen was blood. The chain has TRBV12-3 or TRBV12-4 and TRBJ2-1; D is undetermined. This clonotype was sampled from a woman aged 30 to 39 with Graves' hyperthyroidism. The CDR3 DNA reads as TGTGCCAGCAGACGTCAGGATCTGGGCCACAATGAGCAGTTCTTC. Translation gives CASRRQDLGHNEQFF.